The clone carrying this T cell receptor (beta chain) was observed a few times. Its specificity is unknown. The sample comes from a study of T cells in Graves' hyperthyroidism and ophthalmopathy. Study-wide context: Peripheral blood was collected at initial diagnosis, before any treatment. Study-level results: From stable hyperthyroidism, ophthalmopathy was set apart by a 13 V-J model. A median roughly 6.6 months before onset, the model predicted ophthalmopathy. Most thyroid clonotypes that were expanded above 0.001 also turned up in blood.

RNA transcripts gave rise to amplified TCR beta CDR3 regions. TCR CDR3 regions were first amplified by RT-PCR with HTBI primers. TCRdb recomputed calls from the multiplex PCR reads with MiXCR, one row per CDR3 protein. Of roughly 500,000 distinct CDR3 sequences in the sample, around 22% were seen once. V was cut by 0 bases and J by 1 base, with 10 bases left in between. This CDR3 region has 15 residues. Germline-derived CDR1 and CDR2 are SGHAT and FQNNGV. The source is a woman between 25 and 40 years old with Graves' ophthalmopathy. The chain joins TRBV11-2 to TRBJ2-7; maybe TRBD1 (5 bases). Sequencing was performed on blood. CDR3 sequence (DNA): TGTGCCAGCAGCTTAGAGGCAGGGCCGTCCTACGAGCAGTACTTC. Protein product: CASSLEAGPSYEQYF.